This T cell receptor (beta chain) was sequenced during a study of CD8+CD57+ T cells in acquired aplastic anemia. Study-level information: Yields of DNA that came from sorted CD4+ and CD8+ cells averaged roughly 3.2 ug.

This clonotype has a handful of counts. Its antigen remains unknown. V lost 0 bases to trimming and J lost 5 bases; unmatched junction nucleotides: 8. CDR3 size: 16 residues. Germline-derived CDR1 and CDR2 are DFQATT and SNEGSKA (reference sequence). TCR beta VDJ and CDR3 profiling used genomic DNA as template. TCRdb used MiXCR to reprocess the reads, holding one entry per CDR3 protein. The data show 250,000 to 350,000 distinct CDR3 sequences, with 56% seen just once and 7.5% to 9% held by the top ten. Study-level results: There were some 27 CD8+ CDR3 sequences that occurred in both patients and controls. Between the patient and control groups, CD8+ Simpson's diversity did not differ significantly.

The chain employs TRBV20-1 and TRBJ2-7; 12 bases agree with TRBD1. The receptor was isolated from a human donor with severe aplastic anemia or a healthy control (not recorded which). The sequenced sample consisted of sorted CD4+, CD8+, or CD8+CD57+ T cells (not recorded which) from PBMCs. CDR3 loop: CSAREFLGTGGDEQYF. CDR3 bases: TGCAGTGCTAGAGAGTTTTTGGGGACAGGGGGCGACGAGCAGTACTTC.